Below are 17 T cell receptor beta chains sequenced from a single sample in a study of T cell responses to AZD1222 COVID-19 vaccine (dated by TCRdb to about 2021). Per the publication, the time point label means: baseline before first vaccination. Library preparation used the immunoSEQ multiplex PCR assay. Imported from immuneACCESS, the table was reduced by TCRdb to in-frame sequences with V and J called. These copies leave out some clones; in studies compared against another copy, an unresolved V gene accounts for under half, and the cause of the remainder is not known. This sample holds about 170,000 clones; about 89% were observed only once. Together, the top ten hold approximately 1.6% of the sample. The source was peripheral blood, collected on day 0 of AZD1222 vaccination. These TCRs come from an adult in good health.

The chain joins TRBV6-1 to TRBJ1-1; no reliable D call. From germline, CDR1 is MNHNS and CDR2 SASEGT. This CDR3 region has 15 residues. The V end lost 2 bases, the J end lost 4 bases, and 14 bases lay between the germline ends. The CDR3 here is CASSENAAVGTEAFF. DNA for the CDR3: TGTGCCAGCAGTGAAAATGCGGCTGTGGGCACTGAAGCTTTCTTT.

The rearrangement joins TRBV19 to TRBJ2-6, with no clear D. V dropped 2 bases and J dropped 2 bases, with 4 bases sitting between them. The CDR3 has 14 residues. Per germline, CDR1 LNHDA and CDR2 SQIVND (reference sequence). The CDR3 nucleotides are TGTGCCAGTAGTATAACCCCTGGGGCCAACGTCCTGACTTTC. It is translated as CASSITPGANVLTF.

This chain's CDR3 is CATSDSRGRNTEAFF. CDR3 DNA sequence: TGTGCCACCAGTGATTCGAGGGGAAGAAACACTGAAGCTTTCTTT. The V and J genes are TRBV24-1 and TRBJ1-1; a possible D gene is TRBD1 (5 bases). Germline V gives CDR1 KGHDR, CDR2 SFDVKD. Trimming removed 2 bases from V and 2 bases from J, with 11 bases in between. The CDR3 covers 15 residues.

The chain recombines TRBV29-1 with TRBJ2-7; 7 bases line up with TRBD1. V was clipped by 6 bases and J by 2 bases; unmatched bases: 7. The CDR3 extends over 13 amino acids. The germline CDR1 and CDR2 sequences are SQVTM and ANQGSEA. This CDR3 is CSVPRTGTYEQYF. The DNA of the CDR3 is TGCAGCGTCCCCCGGACAGGAACCTACGAGCAGTACTTC.

The count of this clone is one. The chain recombines TRBV6-6 with TRBJ1-5, with D possibly being TRBD1 (5 bases). Trimming took off 3 bases at V and 3 bases at J, with 15 bases between the two ends. This CDR3 is built from 16 residues. Germline lookup yields CDR1 MNHNY and CDR2 SVGAGI (reference sequence). CDR3 in amino acids: CASSYGDRGFNQPQHF. CDR3 nucleotide sequence: TGTGCCAGCAGTTATGGAGACAGAGGTTTCAATCAGCCCCAGCATTTT.

The J gene is TRBJ1-4, the V gene TRBV7-9; D not resolved. This CDR3 spans 15 amino acids. Trimming cost V 1 base and J 8 bases, with 14 bases left between them. Germline CDR1 SEHNR, CDR2 FQNEAQ (reference sequence). The CDR3 DNA reads TGTGCCAGCAGCTTAGAGAGGTCCTACGAGGAAAAACTGTTTTTT. Translation gives CASSLERSYEEKLFF.

V gene TRBV5-1 combines with J gene TRBJ1-4, with D perhaps TRBD1 (6 bases). The CDR3 consists of 14 residues. Trimming took off 6 bases at V and 3 bases at J, with 12 bases between the two ends. Looked up from germline, CDR1 is SGHRS and CDR2 is YFSETQ. The CDR3 loop is CASKSGQPNEKLFF. In DNA, the CDR3 is TGCGCCAGCAAGTCTGGACAGCCTAATGAAAAACTGTTTTTT.

The chain joins TRBV19 to TRBJ1-1; D is uncertain. V lost 4 bases to trimming and J lost 1 base, with 16 bases between them. Germline V CDR1 and CDR2: LNHDA, SQIVND (reference sequence). The CDR3 spans 16 residues. CDR3: CASSTPLGRGNTEAFF. For the CDR3, the DNA is TGTGCCAGTAGTACCCCCCTGGGGAGAGGGAACACTGAAGCTTTCTTT.

The rearrangement joins TRBV10-1 to TRBJ2-3; D is unclear. CDR1 is WNHNN, CDR2 SYGVQD, per germline (reference sequence). The CDR3 totals 15 residues. Trimming took 3 bases from V and 0 from J, leaving 10 bases between them. CDR3 nucleotides: TGCGCCAGCAGTGAAGAAGCCCTTAGCACAGATACGCAGTATTTT. Its translation: CASSEEALSTDTQYF.

This chain joins TRBV9 and TRBJ2-1; TRBD1 is a possible D gene (6 bases). The CDR3 runs to 16 residues. The germline gives CDR1 SGDLS, CDR2 YYNGEE. V shed 4 bases and J shed 2 bases, with 16 bases lying between them. The CDR3 spells CASSPRGHYAYNEQFF. CDR3 DNA sequence: TGTGCCAGCAGCCCCCGGGGACACTATGCCTACAATGAGCAGTTCTTC.

This clone was detected only once. The J gene is TRBJ2-1, the V gene TRBV6-4; D may be TRBD2 (7 bases). Between the trimmed V and J ends, which lost 5 bases and 2 bases, there was a span of 13 bases. The CDR3 has 15 residues. CDR1 MRHNA and CDR2 SNTAGT come from the germline V gene. In DNA form, the CDR3 reads TGTGCCAGCAGTAAGGGGGGGAACCCCTACAATGAGCAGTTCTTC. Protein: CASSKGGNPYNEQFF.

This chain connects TRBV27 to TRBJ1-2; no clear D gene. This CDR3 has 14 amino acids. Trimming left V 2 bases short and J 4 bases short, with 11 bases between. Germline V CDR1 and CDR2: MNHEY, SMNVEV (reference sequence). CDR3 sequence (DNA): TGTGCCAGCAGTTTAATAAGCGGCGGCTATGGCTACACCTTC. Translating gives CASSLISGGYGYTF.

This chain uses TRBV10-3 with TRBJ1-1, with D hard to call. V was shortened by 4 bases and J by 0 bases, with 15 bases between the two germline ends. Germline V gene data show CDR1 as ENHRY and CDR2 as SYGVKD. CDR3 length: 16 amino acids. The CDR3 here is CAISVEAGGMNTEAFF. The CDR3 DNA is TGTGCCATCAGTGTTGAGGCAGGTGGTATGAACACTGAAGCTTTCTTT.

The V and J genes are TRBV12-3 or TRBV12-4 and TRBJ1-2; D call uncertain. Between the trimmed V and J ends, which lost 3 bases and 8 bases, there was a span of 10 bases. The CDR3 is made up of 12 amino acids. The CDR3 DNA reads as TGTGCCAGCAGTTTGGGCAAGGAGGGCTACACCTTC. As protein: CASSLGKEGYTF.

This clone has just one count. The V call is TRBV10-2, the J call TRBJ1-1; D is uncertain. V lost 0 bases to trimming and J lost 1 base, with 9 bases between them. This CDR3 has 15 amino acids. Germline loops: CDR1 WSHSY, CDR2 SAAADI. DNA of the CDR3: TGCGCCAGCAGTGAGTCGAATAGGGCGAACACTGAAGCTTTCTTT. This codes for CASSESNRANTEAFF.

This rearrangement joins TRBV7-8 to TRBJ1-1; D uncertain. Germline V gene sequence: CDR1 SGHVS, CDR2 FQNEAQ. The V gene lost 5 bases and the J gene lost 3 bases, with 16 bases spanning the gap. This CDR3 has 15 residues. CDR3 region: CASSREGASDTEAFF. DNA of the CDR3: TGTGCCAGCAGCCGAGAGGGAGCCTCTGACACTGAAGCTTTCTTT.

The chain combines TRBV11-2 with TRBJ1-2; TRBD1 agrees at 7 bases. The CDR3 runs to 14 residues. In germline, CDR1 is SGHAT, CDR2 FQNNGV. Trimming at V came to 1 base and at J to 2 bases, leaving 1 base not matched to a gene. The CDR3 sequence: CASSLGGQNYGYTF. CDR3 sequence (DNA): TGTGCCAGCAGCTTAGGGGGACAGAACTATGGCTACACCTTC.